The present T cell receptor beta chain was sequenced within a study of T cell repertoires in cytomegalovirus infection (dated by TCRdb to the late 2010s). Regarding the complete study: Donor HLA type was relevant to the analysis, because carriage of CMV infection together with the matching HLA type was indicated by public TCR beta signatures. General study outcomes and caveats: The ex vivo response was dominated by HLA-C-restricted CMV-specific TCR beta clonotypes, and the single most frequent clonotype in two of eight donors was supplied by these HLA-C-restricted clonotypes. In both this cohort and an independent cohort of 352 donors, the cumulative frequency of public TCR beta family members distinguished carriers of CMV infection plus the relevant HLA type.

For sequencing, an Illumina HiSeq 1500 was employed. In TCRdb, the public reads were trimmed at Q25 with fastp and aligned with MiXCR, with productive beta chains retained. Duplicate CDR3 protein sequences are folded into a single record with the most common DNA and genes. The sample data list approximately 630,000 distinct CDR3 sequences, and roughly 26% of these were observed just once. 8% of the sample comes from the top ten. In this sample, this clonotype turned up many times. It lacks a known antigen. Per-base quality was not reported, and no clone a single base away is much larger than it. A distance of 21 bases separates the germline ends of V and J, which lose 7 bases and 6 bases respectively. Counted from cysteine to phenylalanine, this CDR3 has 16 amino acids. The CDR3 DNA has 48 bases and is translated from base 1. The germline V gene encodes CDR1 SGHTA and CDR2 FQGNSA.

The chain employs TRBV7-2 and TRBJ1-4; perhaps TRBD1 is the D gene, with 6 bases matching. The receptor comes from a human donor in good health (CMV status not recorded). Some clones in this sample may be carry-over from other donors' samples. The sequenced sample was CD8+ T cells from PBMCs. The CDR3 protein sequence reads: CASTEGRGRLHEKLFF. The nucleotides read TGTGCCAGCACCGAGGGGAGGGGGAGGCTCCATGAAAAACTGTTTTTT. Full variable domain (CDR3 extended with the reference TRBV7-2 and TRBJ1-4 proteins): GAGVSQSPSNKVTEKGKDVELRCDPISGHTALYWYRQSLGQGLEFLIYFQGNSAPDKSGLPSDRFSAERTGGSVSTLTIQRTQQEDSAVYLCASTEGRGRLHEKLFFGSGTQLSVL.